These T cell receptor beta chains were read from a single sample in a study of beta chain features in type 1 diabetes. The protocol was immunoSEQ multiplex PCR, while the TCRdb copy is restricted to in-frame clones and leaves out a portion. Seen here are roughly 380,000 clones, about 18% observed once, and the top ten hold under 0.05%. Sequenced: naive CD4+ T cells from blood. The receptors here all came from a woman under 30 in good health. Both conserved end residues are part of each CDR3. The D gene is left open where the match is weak. The size entry is marked missing in some rows and otherwise reads once, few, many or a size class.

abundance	j_gene	d_gene	v_gene	CDR3aa	CDR3nt
once	TRBJ1-1	TRBD1	TRBV30	CAWRPRDRGTGMNTEAFF	TGTGCCTGGAGACCCCGGGACAGGGGGACGGGTATGAACACTGAAGCTTTCTTT
-	TRBJ1-2	-	TRBV15	CATSRPSPYGYTF	TGTGCCACCAGCAGACCTTCCCCCTATGGCTACACCTTC
few	TRBJ2-1	TRBD2	TRBV6-5	CATLAGVGNEQFF	TGTGCCACCTTAGCGGGAGTTGGCAATGAGCAGTTCTTC
few	TRBJ1-2	-	TRBV25-1	CASSEFTDTNYGYTF	TGTGCCAGCAGTGAATTTACAGATACGAACTATGGCTACACCTTC
-	TRBJ2-7	-	TRBV9	CASSVANRVGEQYF	TGTGCCAGCAGCGTAGCAAACAGGGTGGGCGAGCAGTACTTC
-	TRBJ2-3	TRBD2	TRBV5-1	CASSSGTSPNTQYF	TGCGCCAGCAGCTCGGGGACTAGTCCTAATACGCAGTATTTT
-	TRBJ2-7	-	TRBV5-8	CASSPGGSEQYF	TGTGCCAGCAGCCCGGGTGGCTCCGAGCAGTACTTC
once	TRBJ1-1	-	TRBV4-1	CASSQNTNTEAFF	TGCGCCAGCAGCCAAAACACGAACACTGAAGCTTTCTTT
-	TRBJ1-3	-	TRBV7-9	CASSFGGAGNTIYF	TGTGCCAGCAGCTTCGGGGGAGCTGGAAACACCATATATTTT
-	TRBJ1-4	-	TRBV9	CASSVSSVNEKLFF	TGTGCCAGCAGCGTATCCAGCGTTAATGAAAAACTGTTTTTT
-	TRBJ2-3	-	TRBV9	CASSVVGTSTDTQYF	TGTGCCAGCAGCGTAGTGGGGACTAGCACAGATACGCAGTATTTT
once	TRBJ2-1	-	TRBV30	CAWSEPGRRQFF	TGTGCCTGGAGTGAACCAGGCAGGCGGCAGTTCTTC
-	TRBJ1-5	-	TRBV29-1	CSVGGDNQPQHF	TGCAGCGTCGGGGGGGACAATCAGCCCCAGCATTTT
-	TRBJ2-5	-	TRBV7-9	CASSSGQQETQYF	TGTGCCAGCAGCTCCGGACAGCAAGAGACCCAGTACTTC
-	TRBJ2-2	TRBD2	TRBV30	CAWSVGAGSTGELFF	TGTGCCTGGAGTGTAGGAGCGGGGAGCACCGGGGAGCTGTTTTTT
-	TRBJ1-2	-	TRBV9	CASSAGGGIYGYTF	TGTGCCAGCAGCGCAGGAGGAGGGATTTATGGCTACACCTTC
few	TRBJ2-1	TRBD2	TRBV5-1	CASSLVGGEGHNEQFF	TGCGCCAGCAGCTTGGTAGGAGGGGAGGGCCACAATGAGCAGTTCTTC
few	TRBJ2-6	-	TRBV18	CASSPTTGNGANVLTF	TGTGCCAGCTCACCGACTACAGGGAATGGGGCCAACGTCCTGACTTTC
-	TRBJ2-7	-	TRBV10-3	CAISEEPGNYEQYF	TGTGCCATCAGTGAAGAGCCAGGGAATTACGAGCAGTACTTC
-	TRBJ1-2	-	TRBV5-5	CASSSRARVGGYTF	TGTGCCAGCAGCTCCCGCGCCAGGGTTGGAGGCTACACCTTC
-	TRBJ2-2	-	TRBV5-1	CASSFDVRSAGELFF	TGCGCCAGCAGCTTCGACGTTCGGAGCGCCGGGGAGCTGTTTTTT
few	TRBJ1-1	TRBD1	TRBV30	CAWSQGQGAAFF	TGTGCCTGGAGCCAAGGACAGGGGGCTGCTTTCTTT
-	TRBJ1-3	-	TRBV14	CASSMSSGNTIYF	TGTGCCAGCTCGATGAGCTCTGGAAACACCATATATTTT
few	TRBJ1-5	TRBD1	TRBV29-1	CSVGGTGGNQPQHF	TGCAGCGTAGGGGGGACAGGGGGGAATCAGCCCCAGCATTTT
few	TRBJ2-2	-	TRBV2	CASSRLGGNTGELFF	TGTGCCAGCAGTCGACTAGGAGGGAACACCGGGGAGCTGTTTTTT
few	TRBJ2-2	TRBD2	TRBV9	CASSVRQRDGELFF	TGTGCCAGCAGCGTAAGGCAGCGGGACGGGGAGCTGTTTTTT
-	TRBJ1-4	-	TRBV2	CASSEARVGEKLFF	TGTGCCAGCAGTGAAGCCAGGGTGGGTGAAAAACTGTTTTTT
-	TRBJ1-1	-	TRBV30	CAWSREGLGNTEAFF	TGTGCCTGGAGTCGGGAGGGACTGGGGAACACTGAAGCTTTCTTT
-	TRBJ2-1	TRBD2	TRBV18	CASSPTRGGDNEQFF	TGTGCCAGCTCCCCAACCCGCGGGGGGGACAATGAGCAGTTCTTC
-	TRBJ2-7	TRBD2	TRBV5-1	CASSSGLEIDEQYF	TGCGCCAGCAGCTCGGGACTAGAAATTGACGAGCAGTACTTC
-	TRBJ2-7	TRBD1	TRBV7-2	CASSPRGQQYEQYF	TGTGCCAGCAGCCCGAGGGGGCAGCAATACGAGCAGTACTTC
-	TRBJ1-1	TRBD1	TRBV30	CAWGTGDGAFF	TGTGCCTGGGGTACAGGGGACGGGGCTTTCTTT
few	TRBJ2-3	-	TRBV2	CASSVAGSTDTQYF	TGTGCCAGCAGTGTTGCGGGTAGCACAGATACGCAGTATTTT
few	TRBJ2-1	-	TRBV14	CASSQNGVGVNEQFF	TGTGCCAGCAGCCAGAATGGGGTCGGGGTCAATGAGCAGTTCTTC
-	TRBJ2-7	TRBD2	TRBV5-1	CASSYGTSGSEQYF	TGCGCCAGCTCCTACGGGACTAGCGGGAGCGAGCAGTACTTC
-	TRBJ2-1	TRBD2	TRBV2	CASLAGGNEQFF	TGTGCCAGCCTAGCGGGAGGGAATGAGCAGTTCTTC
-	TRBJ2-1	TRBD1	TRBV6-6	CASIGGGQGASDEQFF	TGTGCCAGCATTGGGGGGGGACAGGGGGCGAGCGATGAGCAGTTCTTC
-	TRBJ2-7	TRBD1	TRBV7-9	CASSHSGGSAEQYF	TGTGCCAGCAGCCATTCAGGGGGCTCGGCCGAGCAGTACTTC
-	TRBJ2-2	TRBD2	TRBV5-1	CASSATSGTRGGELFF	TGCGCCAGCAGCGCCACTAGCGGGACTCGAGGCGGGGAGCTGTTTTTT
few	TRBJ2-3	-	TRBV9	CASSVLRGTDTQYF	TGTGCCAGCAGCGTACTACGGGGCACAGATACGCAGTATTTT
-	TRBJ2-3	-	TRBV6-1	CASILVPRDTQYF	TGTGCCAGCATACTGGTCCCGAGAGATACGCAGTATTTT
-	TRBJ2-3	-	TRBV5-4	CASSPGTGPRSTDTQYF	TGTGCCAGCAGCCCGGGGACTGGACCTCGTAGCACAGATACGCAGTATTTT
-	TRBJ1-5	-	TRBV27	CASSFQGKGNQPQHF	TGTGCCAGCAGTTTTCAGGGGAAGGGCAATCAGCCCCAGCATTTT